The entry below describes one TCR beta chain. The data are from a study of blood T cell repertoires in COVID-19. Overall study: Sites across the United States, Italy and Spain contributed samples from acute and convalescent COVID-19. In each case, the material was cDNA or gDNA derived from T cells, B-cell-depleted T cells, or PBMCs.

From germline, CDR1 is SNHLY and CDR2 FYNNEI. This CDR3 contains 13 residues. V was trimmed by 3 bases and J by 2 bases, leaving 4 bases between them. Original handling: Estimation of nucleated cell counts was performed using reference gene primer amplification. Only in-frame clones appear in the TCRdb table, and some are missing; sequencing was by immunoSEQ multiplex PCR. The V and J calls and clone size are taken from that table; D and trimming were inferred from the DNA. This table holds roughly 300,000 clones, 83% found once. This TCR derives from a woman aged 50 to 65 with acute or convalescent COVID-19. Sequenced input: peripheral blood. The gene calls are TRBV2 and TRBJ2-2; D unresolved. CDR3 region: CASSDSNTGELFF. The DNA for the CDR3 is TGTGCCAGCAGTGACTCTAACACCGGGGAGCTGTTTTTT.